These T cell receptor beta chains were read from a single sample in a study of cytomegalovirus exposure and HLA in healthy donors. Clones were read by immunoSEQ multiplex PCR, and TCRdb kept only the in-frame ones, dropping some. The data hold some 91,000 clones, with roughly 86% observed a single time. The sequenced sample was PBMCs. These receptors were taken from a man younger than 40 in good health and CMV-seropositive. CDR3s include the opening cysteine and the closing phenylalanine or tryptophan. D genes are given only for firm matches. The size of a clone is reported for some rows only, either as once, few or many, or as a class for expanded clones.

>once|TRBV5-1|NA|TRBJ2-3
CASSLVVPTTDTQYF
TGCGCCAGCAGCTTGGTAGTTCCAACCACAGATACGCAGTATTTT
>NA|TRBV9|NA|TRBJ2-1
CASSPPVGLFEQFF
TGTGCCAGCAGCCCCCCCGTAGGACTTTTTGAGCAGTTCTTC
>NA|TRBV29-1|TRBD1|TRBJ2-7
CSGRDRVTYEQYF
TGCAGCGGCCGGGACAGGGTAACCTACGAGCAGTACTTC
>NA|TRBV6-5|NA|TRBJ2-7
CASRRAGARSLEQYF
TGTGCCAGCAGACGCGCAGGGGCGCGCAGCCTCGAGCAGTACTTC
>NA|TRBV7-8|TRBD2|TRBJ2-2
CASSLVGTSGYVAGELFF
TGTGCCAGCAGCTTAGTTGGGACTAGCGGATATGTTGCCGGGGAGCTGTTTTTT
>NA|TRBV7-9|NA|TRBJ2-7
CASSLDFYEQYF
TGTGCCAGCAGCTTAGACTTCTACGAGCAGTACTTC
>NA|TRBV4-2|NA|TRBJ1-1
CASSRRGTEAFF
TGTGCCAGCAGCCGCCGGGGCACTGAAGCTTTCTTT
>few|TRBV19|TRBD1|TRBJ1-2
CASRYGDSNYGYTF
TGTGCCAGTAGATATGGGGACAGCAACTATGGCTACACCTTC
>NA|TRBV12-5|NA|TRBJ2-2
CGGTLNTGELFF
TGTGGCGGGACTCTCAACACCGGGGAGCTGTTTTTT
>NA|TRBV5-1|TRBD2|TRBJ2-3
CASSLAGGSRGTQYF
TGCGCCAGCAGCTTAGCGGGAGGGTCGCGAGGTACGCAGTATTTT
>NA|TRBV27|TRBD2|TRBJ2-7
CASSLGTSGNEQYF
TGTGCCAGCAGTCTAGGGACTAGCGGGAACGAGCAGTACTTC
>NA|TRBV2|NA|TRBJ1-5
CASSEAQGRGNQPQHF
TGTGCCAGCAGTGAAGCGCAGGGTAGAGGCAATCAGCCCCAGCATTTT
>NA|TRBV2|NA|TRBJ2-7
CASSAQGTEQYF
TGTGCCAGCAGCGCCCAGGGAACCGAGCAGTACTTC
>NA|TRBV7-9|NA|TRBJ1-1
CPSPNRPTANTEAFF
TGTCCCAGCCCTAACAGGCCGACAGCAAACACTGAAGCTTTCTTT
>NA|TRBV11-2|NA|TRBJ1-1
CASSLDQAGRNTEAFF
TGTGCCAGCAGCTTAGATCAGGCGGGTAGGAACACTGAAGCTTTCTTT
>NA|TRBV5-1|NA|TRBJ1-5
CASSVAGQQPQHF
TGCGCCAGCAGCGTCGCTGGACAGCAGCCCCAGCATTTT
>NA|TRBV5-1|NA|TRBJ2-3
CASSPPHRNTQYF
TGCGCCAGCAGCCCCCCCCACAGAAATACGCAGTATTTT
>NA|TRBV11-1|NA|TRBJ1-3
CASSRQSYGNTIYF
TGTGCCAGCAGCCGACAGTCGTACGGAAACACCATATATTTT
>NA|TRBV10-3|NA|TRBJ2-2
CAISVDRNTGELFF
TGTGCCATCAGTGTTGACAGAAACACCGGGGAGCTGTTTTTT
>NA|TRBV7-2|TRBD2|TRBJ2-5
CASSSPTSGRSGKQETQYF
TGTGCCAGCAGCTCACCGACTAGCGGGAGGTCGGGGAAACAAGAGACCCAGTACTTC
>NA|TRBV29-1|NA|TRBJ2-2
CSAVTENTGELFF
TGCAGCGCCGTGACAGAGAACACCGGGGAGCTGTTTTTT
>NA|TRBV14|TRBD2|TRBJ2-4
CASSQVSAGLNIQYF
TGTGCCAGCAGCCAAGTTTCAGCGGGACTAAACATTCAGTACTTC
>few|TRBV2|NA|TRBJ2-1
CASKVSGAYNEQFF
TGTGCCAGCAAGGTGTCAGGGGCTTACAATGAGCAGTTCTTC
>NA|TRBV12-2|NA|TRBJ2-5
CASRLVGTSGSGETQYF
TGTGCAAGTCGCTTAGTGGGGACTAGCGGGAGCGGGGAGACCCAGTACTTC
>NA|TRBV20-1|NA|TRBJ2-2
CSASVTGELFF
TGCAGTGCTAGCGTTACCGGGGAGCTGTTTTTT
>NA|TRBV5-1|NA|TRBJ2-5
CASSLAGGEETQYF
TGCGCCAGCAGCTTGGCAGGTGGGGAGGAGACCCAGTACTTC
>NA|TRBV15|NA|TRBJ2-5
CATKTQAFLGGETQYF
TGTGCCACCAAAACGCAAGCTTTTTTGGGGGGAGAGACCCAGTACTTC
>NA|TRBV11-1|NA|TRBJ1-1
CASSRTENTEAFF
TGTGCCAGCAGCCGGACAGAGAACACTGAAGCTTTCTTT
>NA|TRBV4-1|NA|TRBJ2-7
CASSQEWLAKAYEQYF
TGCGCCAGCAGCCAAGAATGGCTAGCGAAGGCCTACGAGCAGTACTTC
>NA|TRBV19|NA|TRBJ2-5
CASSIRGIGETQYF
TGTGCCAGTAGTATACGAGGGATTGGGGAGACCCAGTACTTC
>NA|TRBV29-1|TRBD1|TRBJ1-5
CSVAEGAGNQPQHF
TGCAGCGTTGCGGAGGGGGCGGGCAATCAGCCCCAGCATTTT
>NA|TRBV5-1|TRBD1|TRBJ1-1
CASSPTGLGTEAFF
TGCGCCAGCAGCCCGACAGGGTTGGGGACTGAAGCTTTCTTT
>NA|TRBV6-5|TRBD1|TRBJ2-5
CASTGQGIGETQYF
TGTGCCAGCACGGGACAGGGCATAGGGGAGACCCAGTACTTC
>NA|TRBV7-9|TRBD2|TRBJ2-1
CASSLGLAGDLNEQFF
TGTGCCAGCAGCTTAGGACTAGCGGGAGACTTGAATGAGCAGTTCTTC
>NA|TRBV9|NA|TRBJ2-2
CASSVAASNTGELFF
TGTGCCAGCAGCGTAGCCGCGTCTAACACCGGGGAGCTGTTTTTT
>NA|TRBV20-1|NA|TRBJ2-1
CSARPYNEQFF
TGCAGTGCTAGACCATACAATGAGCAGTTCTTC
>once|TRBV6-1|NA|TRBJ2-7
CASSIRTAMAGEQYF
TGTGCCAGCAGTATCCGGACTGCAATGGCGGGGGAGCAGTACTTC
>NA|TRBV9|NA|TRBJ2-3
CASSVATASTDTQYF
TGTGCCAGCAGCGTTGCGACAGCGAGCACAGATACGCAGTATTTT
>NA|TRBV19|NA|TRBJ1-5
CASSRTGQPQHF
TGTGCCAGTAGCCGGACGGGGCAGCCCCAGCATTTT
>NA|TRBV28|TRBD2|TRBJ2-3
CASSTRRESTDTQYF
TGTGCCAGCTCAACTCGGCGGGAGAGCACAGATACGCAGTATTTT
>few|TRBV7-9|TRBD1|TRBJ2-5
CASSPGTGGQETQYF
TGTGCCAGCAGCCCCGGGACAGGGGGCCAAGAGACCCAGTACTTC
>NA|TRBV19|NA|TRBJ2-1
CASSIDPRRSRDGQFF
TGTGCCAGTAGTATAGATCCAAGGCGGTCGAGGGATGGGCAGTTCTTC
>NA|TRBV10-2|TRBD2|TRBJ2-7
CASSAAGRAGGPYDEQYF
TGCGCCAGCAGTGCGGCGGGCCGCGCGGGAGGGCCTTACGACGAGCAGTACTTC
>once|TRBV10-2|TRBD1|TRBJ1-1
CASSEGQASQNTEAFF
TGCGCCAGCAGTGAGGGACAGGCGAGTCAGAACACTGAAGCTTTCTTT
>NA|TRBV4-1|NA|TRBJ1-4
CASSRILQGFATNEKLFF
TGCGCCAGCAGCCGTATCCTCCAGGGGTTTGCAACTAATGAAAAACTGTTTTTT
>NA|TRBV10-3|TRBD2|TRBJ2-3
CAISELAGGTDTQYF
TGTGCCATCAGTGAGCTAGCGGGAGGTACAGATACGCAGTATTTT
>NA|TRBV10-3|TRBD2|TRBJ2-1
CAISERLAGQSNEQFF
TGTGCCATCAGCGAGCGACTAGCGGGCCAATCCAATGAGCAGTTCTTC
>NA|TRBV27|NA|TRBJ1-1
CASSLFTHGNTEAFF
TGTGCCAGCAGTTTGTTCACTCACGGGAACACTGAAGCTTTCTTT
>NA|TRBV10-3|TRBD2|TRBJ2-1
CAISESERDSYNEQFF
TGTGCCATCAGTGAGTCCGAGCGGGACTCCTACAATGAGCAGTTCTTC
>NA|TRBV29-1|TRBD2|TRBJ2-5
CSVWTSGRAVSETQYF
TGCAGCGTATGGACTAGCGGGAGGGCCGTAAGTGAGACCCAGTACTTC
>NA|TRBV7-6|TRBD1|TRBJ2-2
CASSLGQPNTGELFF
TGTGCCAGCAGCTTGGGACAGCCGAACACCGGGGAGCTGTTTTTT
>NA|TRBV28|NA|TRBJ2-2
CASGSGALAGELFF
TGTGCCAGCGGTAGCGGCGCCCTTGCCGGGGAGCTGTTTTTT
>once|TRBV7-2|TRBD1|TRBJ1-2
CASSPGTDNYGYTF
TGTGCCAGCAGCCCGGGGACAGATAACTATGGCTACACCTTC